Each of the 23 T cell receptor beta chains below was sequenced from the same sample in a study of shared clonotypes between healthy human individuals. The data were produced by immunoSEQ multiplex PCR, yet TCRdb's version contains in-frame clones alone and is incomplete. The table has 850,000 to 1,100,000 clones, about 80% seen once. Source material: memory CD4+ T cells from PBMCs. This sample's subset: CD45RA-negative fraction. The receptors come from a man between 18 and 35 years old in good health. Some clones in this sample may be carry-over from other donors' samples.

This chain connects TRBV9 to TRBJ2-2; D is uncertain. V gave up 2 bases and J gave up 3 bases, with 8 bases separating them. The CDR3 covers 14 residues. Germline loops: CDR1 SGDLS, CDR2 YYNGEE. CDR3 sequence reads: CASSVGPDTGELFF. The CDR3 nucleotides read TGTGCCAGCAGCGTCGGGCCAGACACCGGGGAGCTGTTTTTT.

This clone was seen a handful of times. V is TRBV5-4 and J is TRBJ2-7; no firm D call. The V and J ends lost 4 bases and 3 bases respectively, with 20 bases between them. The germline gives CDR1 SGHNT, CDR2 YYREEE (reference sequence). The CDR3 is 16 amino acids. In DNA form, the CDR3 reads TGTGCCAGCAGCCGGTTGGTATCGGCGAACTTCTACGAGCAGTACTTC. This codes for CASSRLVSANFYEQYF.

This clone turned up a few times. The chain has TRBV7-2 and TRBJ2-3, with 9 bases matching TRBD2. The V segment lost 2 bases and the J segment 4 bases; nucleotides outside the gene matches: 7. The germline V gene has CDR1 SGHTA and CDR2 FQGNSA. The CDR3 sequence is 16 residues long. CDR3 sequence: CASSLWGGRGPDTQYF. The CDR3 DNA is TGTGCCAGCAGCTTATGGGGCGGGAGGGGGCCAGATACGCAGTATTTT.

J is TRBJ2-7 and V is TRBV6-1; 12 bases agree with TRBD2. V trimming: 7 bases; J trimming: 7 bases; junction bases outside the gene matches: 8. There are 14 residues in the CDR3. Germline V gene lookup returns CDR1 MNHNS and CDR2 SASEGT. The CDR3 sequence: CASTRLAGEMEQYF. CDR3 DNA sequence: TGTGCCAGCACCCGACTAGCGGGAGAAATGGAGCAGTACTTC.

V and J are TRBV7-2 and TRBJ2-1; TRBD2 agrees at 12 bases. V was pared by 2 bases and J by 7 bases, with 6 bases of the junction left unmatched. The CDR3 is made up of 16 amino acids. Per germline, CDR1 SGHTA and CDR2 FQGNSA. The CDR3 loop reads CASSLSGLAGRNEQFF. The CDR3 DNA reads TGTGCCAGCAGCTTATCCGGACTAGCGGGGAGGAATGAGCAGTTCTTC.

V usage is TRBV2 and J usage is TRBJ2-5, with a tentative D call TRBD1 (6 bases). V dropped 3 bases and J dropped 5 bases, with 13 bases sitting between them. Germline CDR1 and CDR2: SNHLY and FYNNEI. CDR3 size: 14 residues. The CDR3 loop is CASSDFRGSETQYF. In DNA form, the CDR3 reads TGTGCCAGCAGTGACTTCAGGGGCTCGGAGACCCAGTACTTC. Variable domain in full (rest from reference TRBV2 and TRBJ2-5): EPEVTQTPSHQVTQMGQEVILRCVPISNHLYFYWYRQILGQKVEFLVSFYNNEISEKSEIFDDQFSVERPDGSNFTLKIRSTKLEDSAMYFCASSDFRGSETQYFGPGTRLLVL.

J is TRBJ1-1 and V is TRBV6-6; D unclear. CDR1 MNHNY and CDR2 SVGAGI come from the germline V gene (reference sequence). V lost 7 bases and J 0 bases, leaving 12 bases between the germline ends. The CDR3 covers 14 residues. The CDR3 region has the DNA TGTGCCAGCAATCCCTACACAATGAACACTGAAGCTTTCTTT. Translating it yields CASNPYTMNTEAFF.

This rearrangement joins TRBV25-1 to TRBJ2-3; D remains unclear. Trimming cost V 3 bases and J 14 bases, with 15 bases left between them. There are 12 residues in the CDR3. Germline CDR1 and CDR2: MGHDK and SYGVNS. CDR3 in DNA: TGTGCCAGCAGTGAGGGCCCGCTGCTGCGGTATTTT. This gives the protein CASSEGPLLRYF.

The genes are TRBV11-1 and TRBJ1-1; D gene ambiguous. The V gene's germline CDR1 is SGHAT and CDR2 FQDESV (reference sequence). This CDR3 is 14 amino acids long. V gave up 3 bases and J gave up 1 base, with 9 bases separating them. CDR3: CASSFSGTNTEAFF. The CDR3 DNA reads as TGTGCCAGCAGCTTTTCGGGCACGAACACTGAAGCTTTCTTT.

A note on this clone: The sample carries other DNA sequences with the same CDR3. J is TRBJ2-7 and V is TRBV6-1, with 9 bases identical to TRBD1. Germline loops: CDR1 MNHNS, CDR2 SASEGT. Trimming removed 6 bases from V and 1 base from J; junction bases left unmatched: 4. The CDR3 length is 14 residues. The CDR3 DNA reads TGTGCCAGCAGAGGGACAGGGCTATCCTACGAGCAGTACTTC. It codes for CASRGTGLSYEQYF.

This chain connects TRBV19 to TRBJ1-5, with D perhaps TRBD1 (5 bases). Germline V lookup: CDR1 LNHDA, CDR2 SQIVND (reference sequence). The CDR3 consists of 14 residues. The germline V and J ends were trimmed by 6 bases and 11 bases, with 20 bases remaining between them. The CDR3 DNA reads as TGTGCCAGTAGCCCGGGACTCCGGGAAGTAGCCCAGCATTTT. This gives the protein CASSPGLREVAQHF.

The chain combines TRBV28 with TRBJ1-1; no firm D call. The ends were cut back, 4 bases at V and 1 base at J, with 19 bases in the middle. Germline V gene lookup returns CDR1 MDHEN and CDR2 SYDVKM. This CDR3 contains 17 residues. CDR3 in amino acids: CASSSLRTRARNTEAFF. The CDR3 DNA sequence: TGTGCCAGCAGTTCTCTAAGAACCCGGGCCAGGAACACTGAAGCTTTCTTT.

This clone was counted once. The chain joins TRBV21-1 to TRBJ2-7. TRBV21-1 is a listed pseudogene. CDR3 length equals 13 residues. Written as DNA, the CDR3 is TGTGCCAGCAGCCCAAAAAGGGCGGAGGAGCAGTACTTC. This sequence encodes CASSPKRAEEQYF.

The gene calls are TRBV28 and TRBJ2-6; D call uncertain. Germline CDR1 and CDR2: MDHEN and SYDVKM. This CDR3 is 15 amino acids long. V was clipped by 3 bases and J by 1 base, with 7 bases between them. The CDR3: CASSFHGSGANVLTF. In DNA form, the CDR3 reads TGTGCCAGCAGTTTTCACGGGTCTGGGGCCAACGTCCTGACTTTC.

J is TRBJ2-3 and V is TRBV4-1; 10 bases map to TRBD2. The CDR3 covers 16 residues. V lost 4 bases to trimming and J lost 2 bases; unmatched junction nucleotides: 6. The V gene's germline CDR1 is MGHRA and CDR2 YSYEKL. The CDR3 sequence: CASSRDSGGITDTQYF. The CDR3 DNA follows: TGCGCCAGCAGCCGAGATAGCGGGGGGATCACAGATACGCAGTATTTT.

The rearrangement joins TRBV5-4 to TRBJ2-7; D remains ambiguous. Trimming cost V 0 bases and J 6 bases, with 4 bases left between them. The CDR3 runs to 11 residues. CDR1 is SGHNT and CDR2 is YYREEE in the germline V gene (reference sequence). Here the CDR3 DNA reads TGTGCCAGCAGCTTGGCCGGCGAGCAGTACTTC. Its translation is CASSLAGEQYF.

The chain employs TRBV11-2 and TRBJ2-3; D might be TRBD1 or TRBD2, each matching 5 bases. With 1 base removed from V and 3 bases from J, the gap between germline ends came to 14 bases. CDR1 and CDR2 (germline): SGHAT, FQNNGV. The CDR3 runs to 16 residues. The CDR3 loop reads CASSLGQGRGTDTQYF. As DNA, the CDR3 is TGTGCCAGCAGCTTAGGGCAGGGAAGAGGGACAGATACGCAGTATTTT.

This clone was observed a single time. Other DNA variants within this sample encode the same CDR3. The rearrangement links TRBV5-1 to TRBJ2-5; D not certain. The CDR3 contains 12 residues. The ends were cut back, 0 bases at V and 4 bases at J, with 4 bases in the middle. The V gene's germline CDR1 is SGHRS and CDR2 YFSETQ. CDR3 nucleotides: TGCGCCAGCAGCTTGGCCACAGAGACCCAGTACTTC. It yields the protein CASSLATETQYF.

The V call is TRBV19, the J call TRBJ1-5, with D uncertain. The CDR3 has 14 residues. V lost 1 base to trimming and J lost 3 bases, with 7 bases between them. Per germline, CDR1 LNHDA and CDR2 SQIVND (reference sequence). CDR3 region: CASSIGRINQPQHF. As DNA, the CDR3 is TGTGCCAGTAGTATAGGACGGATCAATCAGCCCCAGCATTTT.

This clone showed up just once. The genes are TRBV28 and TRBJ2-5; TRBD2 matches 7 bases. Germline CDR1 reads MDHEN; CDR2 reads SYDVKM. V dropped 5 bases and J dropped 11; count of bases not matched to a gene: 2. The CDR3 has 10 residues. In nucleotides, the CDR3 is TGTGCCAGCAGTCCGCGGGAGCAGTACTTC. The encoded protein is CASSPREQYF.

The chain employs TRBV9 and TRBJ2-2, with 8 positions matching TRBD2. CDR1 SGDLS and CDR2 YYNGEE come from the germline V gene. The CDR3 length is 15 residues. V dropped 0 bases and J dropped 3; count of bases not matched to a gene: 1. The CDR3 DNA sequence: TGTGCCAGCAGCGTAGAACTAGCGGACACCGGGGAGCTGTTTTTT. Translating it yields CASSVELADTGELFF. The variable domain in full, completed from reference TRBV9 and TRBJ2-2, reads DSGVTQTPKHLITATGQRVTLRCSPRSGDLSVYWYQQSLDQGLQFLIQYYNGEERAKGNILERFSAQQFPDLHSELNLSSLELGDSALYFCASSVELADTGELFFGEGSRLTVL.

Notes on this clone: This clone may be a read error of a much larger clone one base away. This sequence joins TRBV7-9 and TRBJ2-3, with D tentatively TRBD2 (5 bases). The CDR3 is made up of 12 amino acids. Trimming removed 3 bases at V and 6 bases at J, with 7 bases between. CDR1 SEHNR and CDR2 FQNEAQ come from the germline V gene (reference sequence). CDR3 DNA: TGTGCCAGCAGCTTTTCGGGGGATACGCAGTATTTT. Translated, it gives CASSFSGDTQYF.

The V and J genes are TRBV18 and TRBJ1-5; 9 nucleotides align to TRBD1. Germline trimming cut 7 bases from V and 1 base from J; bases unmatched to any gene: 5. This CDR3 has 15 amino acids. Looked up from germline, CDR1 is KGHSH and CDR2 is LQKENI. The CDR3 DNA reads as TGTGCCAGCTGGTGGGACAGGGAGAGCAATCAGCCCCAGCATTTT. Its translation: CASWWDRESNQPQHF.